This T cell receptor beta chain came from a study of radiotherapy plus CTLA-4 blockade in lung cancer. Study context: With less than 40% of patients having disease control, objective responses were seen in less than 20%. General study findings and limits: Blood-borne expansion of tumor-derived TCR clones followed radiotherapy plus ipilimumab. Early blood T cell clone changes and increased post-radiation serum interferon-beta were reportedly the strongest response predictors.

The V gene's germline CDR1 is KGHSH and CDR2 LQKENI. This CDR3 is 13 amino acids long. The V gene lost 2 bases and the J gene lost 2 bases, with 5 bases spanning the gap. Only in-frame clones appear in the TCRdb table, and some are missing; sequencing was by immunoSEQ multiplex PCR. The sample holds about 45,000 clones, 63% seen once. Of note for this clone: Its antigen is unknown.

The clonotype comes from a human donor with non-small cell lung cancer who had a partial response to radiotherapy plus ipilimumab. Sequencing used peripheral blood, obtained from a patient treated with radiotherapy plus ipilimumab. The chain is built from TRBV18 and TRBJ2-3; no reliable D call. The CDR3 region has the DNA TGTGCCAGCTCACCATCTATCACAGATACGCAGTATTTT. The encoded protein is CASSPSITDTQYF.